This TCR beta chain was recovered during a study of blood T cell repertoires in COVID-19 (dated by TCRdb to the early 2020s). Looking at the study overall: Collaborator samples came from the United States, Italy and Spain and covered acute and convalescent phases of COVID-19. The material from the prospective study consisted of cDNA or gDNA derived from T cells, B-cell-depleted T cells, or PBMCs. Subjects who had been exposed to COVID-19, were actively infected with it, or had recovered from it provided the deeply sampled blood TCRbeta repertoires that made up the dataset. The repertoires were released in a freely available public database meant as a resource for research on the immune response to SARS-CoV-2. The samples were drawn from the first 160 participants of the ongoing ImmuneRACE study and from some 1,300 subjects provided by 6 global collaborators. The sample metadata nearly always contained a de-identified subject ID, COVID-19 status, age in years and sex. Where HLA class I and class II types were available, the types were taken from metadata supplied by the sample provider, not from assay-based typing. Points the paper makes about the study in general: Clinical and demographic metadata were provided uncurated, with the amount varying by source and participant.

At one collaborating source in Seattle, patients were enrolled during active infection and were followed longitudinally through the course of disease. Each collaborating institution followed its own protocols to collect whole blood in K2EDTA tubes. Collaborator samples were shipped for TCRbeta analysis as frozen whole blood, isolated PBMCs, or DNA extracted from either sample type. V and J lose 6 bases and 8 bases, and a span of 20 bases separates them. The CDR3 runs 15 amino acids, cysteine and phenylalanine included. Only CDR3 DNA is held: 45 bases, read in frame from base 1. From the germline V gene, CDR1 is KGHSH and CDR2 is LQKENI. TCRbeta CDR3 regions were amplified from genomic DNA by means of the immunoSEQ Assay, a bias-controlled multiplex PCR. From the authors' description of their analysis: Nucleated cell counts per sample were estimated from amplification of reference gene primers within the assay. Sequence reads were collapsed and filtered to measure the absolute abundance of every unique TCRbeta CDR3 rearrangement. For each sample, productive Simpson clonality was calculated by taking the square root of Simpson's diversity index across productive rearrangements. TCRdb re-hosts the immuneACCESS table, in-frame sequences only. Its copies lack some clones; in the studies checked, an unresolved V gene accounts for under half of them, and the cause for the rest is not known. That table supplies the V and J calls and clone size; D and trimming were determined from the DNA. The sample contains 200,000 to 300,000 clones, around 87% of them found a single time. The top ten hold roughly 4.9% of the sample.

This clone came up a few times. It has no known antigen specificity. Base qualities were left out, and no much larger clone turns up one base away. The rearranged segments are TRBV18 and TRBJ1-5; the best D guess is TRBD1, with 5 bases matching. The sample consisted of peripheral blood. The receptor's source is a woman aged 55-70 years with COVID-19, enrolled during active disease. The CDR3 reads CASSLGLGGREPQHF. The DNA reads TGTGCCAGCTCCCTTGGTTTGGGGGGTCGGGAGCCCCAGCATTTT.